One T cell receptor beta chain is described in this entry. The sample belongs to a study of blood T cell repertoires in COVID-19. Study details: Samples came from the United States, Italy and Spain, spanning acute and convalescent COVID-19. PBMCs, B-cell-depleted T cells, or T cells were the source of the cDNA or gDNA that made up the material.

This CDR3 has 15 amino acids. Germline-derived CDR1 and CDR2 are DFQATT and SNEGSKA (reference sequence). Deletions cut 3 bases from V and 1 base from J, with 13 bases between. Original analysis: By means of reference gene primer amplification, nucleated cell counts were estimated. The method was immunoSEQ multiplex PCR; TCRdb's version includes in-frame clones alone and lacks a portion of them. Clonal size and the V and J genes are those of that table, whereas D and trimming came from the DNA. The table lists under 300,000 clones, approximately 83% of them singletons. The V gene is TRBV20-1, the J gene TRBJ1-5; no clear D. This TCR was sampled from a man aged 30-40 years who had recovered from COVID-19. Sequencing input: peripheral blood. For the CDR3, the DNA is TGCAGTGCTAGTTTTGGGAGAGTAAGCAATCAGCCCCAGCATTTT. This translates into CSASFGRVSNQPQHF.